These 14 T cell receptor beta chains came from one sample sequenced in a study of post-analysis software for immune sequencing data. Study-wide results and limits: Controls had lower frequencies than patients of roughly five TRBV segments, which included TRBV5-6, TRBV5-1 and TRBV20-1.

No antigens are known for them. Unique molecular identifiers were present in the TCR beta cDNA libraries. One entry per CDR3 protein results from TCRdb running MiXCR on the PCR reads. The sample carries 150,000 to 200,000 distinct CDR3 sequences, around 28% recorded once. What was sequenced was blood. The receptors were gathered from a girl aged 10 to 17 with multiple sclerosis.

V gene TRBV4-1 combines with J gene TRBJ1-5, with D possibly matching TRBD1 (6 bases). Germline lookup yields CDR1 MGHRA and CDR2 YSYEKL. The CDR3 length is 15 residues. V lost 2 bases to trimming and J lost 2 bases, with 10 bases between them. In DNA, the CDR3 is TGCGCCAGCAGCCAATTAGGGGGTGGCAATCAGCCCCAGCATTTT. Protein: CASSQLGGGNQPQHF.

The sample holds many counts of this clonotype. This chain uses TRBV27 with TRBJ2-7, with 9 positions matching TRBD2. The germline V gene encodes CDR1 MNHEY and CDR2 SMNVEV (reference sequence). Losses at the gene ends were 7 bases for V and 4 bases for J; bases not matched to a gene: 17. The CDR3 runs 17 residues. CDR3 sequence reads: CASNSAGLGGRDYEQYF. The CDR3 DNA reads TGTGCCAGCAACAGCGCAGGGCTCGGCGGGAGGGATTACGAGCAGTACTTC.

This clonotype occurred many times. The chain joins TRBV6-5 to TRBJ2-7, with D perhaps matching TRBD1 (6 bases). V lost 11 bases, J lost 7 bases, and 21 bases lay in between. Germline V gene sequence: CDR1 MNHEY, CDR2 SVGAGI. This CDR3 region has 13 residues. CDR3 residues: CAVTGTTEGEQYF. In nucleotides, the CDR3 is TGTGCCGTAACCGGGACAACAGAGGGGGAGCAGTACTTC.

V usage is TRBV6-6 and J usage is TRBJ2-1; D not certain. The CDR3 loop spans 12 amino acids. Germline CDR1 and CDR2: MNHNY and SVGAGI (reference sequence). The germline V and J ends were trimmed by 2 bases and 8 bases, with 7 bases remaining between them. CDR3 in DNA: TGTGCCAGCAGTTACGCTAGGGATGAGCAGTTCTTC. Translated, it gives CASSYARDEQFF.

Of note for this clonotype: A much bigger clone sits one base away, suggesting this may be a read error. The chain has TRBV28 and TRBJ2-3, with 7 bases matching TRBD1. The J segment lost 8 bases and the V segment lost 5 bases, leaving 19 bases of the junction unmatched. Germline CDR1 is MDHEN and CDR2 is SYDVKM. CDR3 size: 17 residues. The CDR3 DNA follows: TGTGCCAGCAGTCTCAGTACGAGACAGGGACACAAGGGTACGCAGTATTTT. Residues: CASSLSTRQGHKGTQYF.

This chain uses TRBV4-2 with TRBJ2-1; no firm D call. CDR1 is LGHNA and CDR2 is YNFKEQ in the germline V gene. V was clipped by 1 base and J by 6 bases, with 13 bases between them. CDR3 length equals 15 residues. DNA of the CDR3: TGTGCCAGCAGCCAAGCGGGCCCTACTCCCAATGAGCAGTTCTTC. It encodes CASSQAGPTPNEQFF.

This clonotype was detected many times. The J gene is TRBJ2-1, the V gene TRBV12-3 or TRBV12-4; D not resolved. This CDR3 comprises 15 residues. The V end was cut by 1 base, the J end by 2 bases, with 9 bases between. The CDR3 loop is CASSLERLAYNEQFF. DNA for the CDR3: TGTGCCAGCAGTTTAGAGCGCCTCGCCTACAATGAGCAGTTCTTC.

This clonotype was recorded a few times. V is TRBV6-6 and J is TRBJ2-3; D ambiguous. Germline-derived CDR1 and CDR2 are MNHNY and SVGAGI (reference sequence). The CDR3 loop spans 14 amino acids. V was cut by 4 bases and J by 2 bases, with 10 bases left in between. The CDR3 region is CASSSLVYTDTQYF. In DNA form, the CDR3 reads TGTGCCAGCAGTTCCCTCGTTTACACAGATACGCAGTATTTT.

This clonotype was counted ten times or more. The chain is built from TRBV29-1 and TRBJ2-3; TRBD2 is a possible D gene (5 bases). Germline loops: CDR1 SQVTM, CDR2 ANQGSEA. Trimming removed 6 bases at V and 0 bases at J, with 13 bases between. CDR3 size: 14 residues. Here the CDR3 DNA reads TGCAGCGTGGGCCGGGGAGCTAGCACAGATACGCAGTATTTT. It encodes CSVGRGASTDTQYF.

As concerns this clonotype: Mismatch with germline at one junction end may stem from a read error. The chain links TRBV7-7 to TRBJ2-2; maybe TRBD2 (6 bases). This CDR3 is built from 14 residues. Germline V lookup: CDR1 SSHAT, CDR2 FNYEAQ (reference sequence). The CDR3 DNA follows: TGTGCTAGCAGCTTAGCGGCTAACACCGGGGAGCTGTTTTTT. Its translation: CASSLAANTGELFF.

The table lists this clonotype with many counts. The rearrangement uses TRBV11-1 and TRBJ2-1; 11 bases align to TRBD2. CDR1 and CDR2 (germline): SGHAT, FQDESV (reference sequence). This CDR3 is built from 16 residues. J lost 6 bases, V lost 5 bases, and 9 bases had no gene match. CDR3 DNA sequence: TGTGCCAGCAGCCCCATAGCGGGAGGGGTTCGCAATGAGCAGTTCTTC. Translated, it gives CASSPIAGGVRNEQFF.

The chain employs TRBV25-1 and TRBJ1-1; possible D gene TRBD1, 6 bases. This CDR3 comprises 16 residues. The V end was cut by 7 bases, the J end by 1 base, with 19 bases between. CDR1 MGHDK and CDR2 SYGVNS come from the germline V gene. CDR3: CASNGALGGKNTEAFF. CDR3 sequence (DNA): TGTGCCAGCAACGGCGCCCTAGGGGGGAAGAACACTGAAGCTTTCTTT.

In its sample, this clonotype was seen once. A much larger clone lies a single base off, so this may be a read error. This chain joins TRBV7-2 and TRBJ2-7; D ambiguous. Germline V gives CDR1 SGHTA, CDR2 FQGNSA. The CDR3 sequence is 15 residues long. The CDR3 loop reads CASSLVAEGSYGQYF. CDR3 nucleotide sequence: TGTGCCAGCAGCTTAGTGGCCGAAGGGTCCTACGGGCAGTACTTC.

The chain is built from TRBV10-3 and TRBJ1-5; D uncertain. V was cut by 3 bases and J by 6 bases, with 12 bases left in between. Germline V CDR1 and CDR2: ENHRY, SYGVKD. The length of the CDR3 is 14 residues. The CDR3 region is CAISDDTGSQPQHF. In nucleotides, the CDR3 is TGTGCCATCAGTGATGACACCGGGAGTCAGCCCCAGCATTTT.